The 15 T cell receptor beta chains below all came from one sample that was sequenced in a study of T cell responses to AZD1222 COVID-19 vaccine. TCRdb's copy holds only in-frame clones and misses some; the assay was immunoSEQ multiplex PCR. The sample records under 140,000 clones, around 90% being singletons. Sequenced here: peripheral blood, sampled on day 0 of AZD1222 vaccination. Source of these receptors: an adult in good health.

This CDR3 is CASTQTGYSYNEQFF. CDR3 in DNA: TGTGCCAGCACCCAGACAGGCTATTCCTACAATGAGCAGTTCTTC. V and J are TRBV11-1 and TRBJ2-1, with D possibly TRBD1 on 6 matching bases. The germline V and J ends were trimmed by 7 bases and 1 base, with 14 bases remaining between them. The CDR3 has 15 amino acids. Germline V lookup: CDR1 SGHAT, CDR2 FQDESV (reference sequence).

The rearrangement uses TRBV4-3 and TRBJ1-1, with TRBD1 as a possible D gene (6 bases). CDR1 and CDR2 from the germline V gene are LGHNA and YSLEER. Trimming cost V 0 bases and J 7 bases, with 9 bases left between them. CDR3 size: 13 residues. CDR3 bases: TGCGCCAGCAGCCAAGATCTAGGGGGTGAAGCTTTCTTT. Translating gives CASSQDLGGEAFF.

The chain uses TRBV28 and TRBJ2-2; maybe TRBD1 (5 bases). Germline V lookup: CDR1 MDHEN, CDR2 SYDVKM. V lost 7 bases and J 7 bases, leaving 22 bases between the germline ends. The CDR3 has 16 amino acids. Here the CDR3 reads CASTLLSGFDHGELFF. The CDR3 DNA sequence: TGTGCCAGCACCCTCCTCTCAGGGTTTGACCACGGGGAGCTGTTTTTT.

The chain uses TRBV18 and TRBJ1-1; 7 nucleotides match TRBD1. From germline, CDR1 is KGHSH and CDR2 LQKENI. The CDR3 contains 16 residues. V was pared by 1 base and J by 5 bases, with 10 bases of the junction left unmatched. CDR3: CASSPQATGRGTEAFF. In DNA, the CDR3 is TGTGCCAGCTCACCACAGGCGACAGGGAGGGGGACTGAAGCTTTCTTT.

The V and J genes are TRBV5-5 and TRBJ1-1; no firm D call. V lost 4 bases and J 2 bases, leaving 6 bases between the germline ends. This CDR3 contains 12 residues. The germline gives CDR1 SGHKS, CDR2 YYEKEE (reference sequence). CDR3 amino acids: CASSRGNTEAFF. CDR3 DNA sequence: TGTGCCAGCAGCCGCGGCAACACTGAAGCTTTCTTT.

This clone was counted once. V is TRBV18 and J is TRBJ2-7; D might be TRBD1 (5 bases). Germline V CDR1 and CDR2: KGHSH, LQKENI. V lost 9 bases to trimming and J lost 3 bases, with 15 bases between them. The CDR3 length is 13 residues. CDR3 bases: TGTGCCAGTACCTGGGGCCAGGACTACGAGCAGTACTTC. It translates to CASTWGQDYEQYF.

V and J are TRBV19 and TRBJ2-1; 7 bases line up with TRBD2. Trimming took 8 bases from V and 7 from J; bases not matched to a gene: 11. There are 14 residues in the CDR3. From germline, CDR1 is LNHDA and CDR2 SQIVND (reference sequence). CDR3 in amino acids: CASRAGVGLNEQFF. The CDR3 DNA sequence: TGTGCCAGTCGGGCGGGAGTGGGGCTAAATGAGCAGTTCTTC.

V gene TRBV12-3 or TRBV12-4 combines with J gene TRBJ1-2, with D maybe TRBD1 (6 bases). The ends were cut back, 2 bases at V and 12 bases at J, with 16 bases in the middle. This CDR3 region has 13 residues. CDR3: CASSLSGHPTDTF. CDR3 in DNA: TGTGCCAGCAGTTTATCGGGACACCCTACTGACACCTTC.

The chain combines TRBV7-9 with TRBJ1-2; 12 bases line up with TRBD1. Trimming removed 2 bases from V and 7 bases from J; junction bases left unmatched: 8. CDR3 length: 16 amino acids. The germline gives CDR1 SEHNR, CDR2 FQNEAQ (reference sequence). In DNA, the CDR3 is TGTGCCAGCAGCTTAAGCGTTGGGACAGGGGGCGGTGGCTACACCTTC. This translates into CASSLSVGTGGGGYTF.

This rearrangement joins TRBV2 to TRBJ1-2, with no clear D. The CDR3 length is 14 residues. In germline, CDR1 is SNHLY, CDR2 FYNNEI. Trimming took 4 bases from V and 5 from J, leaving 14 bases between them. This chain's CDR3 is CASSGGSEPYGYTF. The CDR3, as DNA: TGTGCCAGCAGTGGAGGGTCAGAACCTTATGGCTACACCTTC.

V and J are TRBV28 and TRBJ2-2; D remains unclear. Germline assignment: CDR1 MDHEN and CDR2 SYDVKM. This CDR3 spans 14 amino acids. V was clipped by 3 bases and J by 9 bases, with 14 bases between them. CDR3 protein: CASSFVQRTRELFF. DNA of the CDR3: TGTGCCAGCAGTTTTGTGCAGAGGACGAGGGAGCTGTTTTTT.

The genes are TRBV5-1 and TRBJ1-1; unclear D gene. Per germline, CDR1 SGHRS and CDR2 YFSETQ. This CDR3 region has 12 residues. V was clipped by 2 bases and J by 7 bases, with 9 bases between them. The CDR3: CASSLTPNEAFF. The CDR3 DNA is TGCGCCAGCAGCTTAACGCCCAATGAAGCTTTCTTT.

The chain recombines TRBV6-5 with TRBJ1-4; no firm D call. The CDR3 contains 14 residues. CDR1 MNHEY and CDR2 SVGAGI come from the germline V gene. V was pared by 5 bases and J by 1 base, with 8 bases between. The DNA of the CDR3 is TGTGCCAGCAGTCCCAGCCGAACTAATGAAAAACTGTTTTTT. Protein: CASSPSRTNEKLFF.

The chain recombines TRBV15 with TRBJ1-2; D ambiguous. Per the germline V gene, CDR1 is LNHNV and CDR2 is YYDKDF (reference sequence). The CDR3 is 16 amino acids. Trimming removed 3 bases from V and 2 bases from J, with 16 bases in between. The CDR3 region has the DNA TGTGCCACCAGCAGTCCCCTGGGCCTAGCGAACTATGGCTACACCTTC. Translated, it gives CATSSPLGLANYGYTF.

The J gene is TRBJ1-6, the V gene TRBV21-1; TRBD1, the table's D call, was not compared with the DNA. TRBV21-1 corresponds to a pseudogene. The CDR3 runs to 17 residues. The CDR3 spells CASPGQPGSSYNSPLHF. CDR3 coding DNA: TGTGCCAGTCCGGGACAGCCGGGAAGCTCCTATAATTCACCCCTCCACTTT.